The rows below give T cell receptor beta chains drawn from one sample of a study of blood T cell repertoires in COVID-19. Sequencing used immunoSEQ multiplex PCR; TCRdb keeps in-frame clones, though not all of them. The data hold 200,000 to 300,000 clones, with 88% observed a single time. The sequenced sample consisted of peripheral blood. The receptors come from a woman aged 40 to 50 who had recovered from COVID-19. CDR3s include the opening cysteine and the closing phenylalanine or tryptophan. Fields, in order: D gene, J gene, V gene, clone size, CDR3 DNA, CDR3 protein. The D gene is left open where the match is weak. Clone sizes are given selectively: once, few, many, or a class where the clone is expanded.

>NA|TRBJ1-1|TRBV6-5|NA
TGTGCCAGCAGTTACGGCCGGAACACTGAAGCTTTCTTT
CASSYGRNTEAFF
>TRBD1|TRBJ1-1|TRBV11-2|once
TGTGCCAGCAGCTTACAGGGGGCGGGCACTGAAGCTTTCTTT
CASSLQGAGTEAFF
>TRBD2|TRBJ2-2|TRBV3-1/TRBV3-2|few
TGTGCCAGCAGCCCCAGCGGACTAGCGGTAAACACCGGGGAGCTGTTTTTT
CASSPSGLAVNTGELFF
>NA|TRBJ1-1|TRBV19|NA
TGTGCCAGTAGTGCGGGATACACGAACACTGAAGCTTTCTTT
CASSAGYTNTEAFF
>NA|TRBJ1-4|TRBV7-6|NA
TGTGCCAGCAGCCCATACCCCCGGGAGTGGGGGGCAACTAATGAAAAACTGTTTTTT
CASSPYPREWGATNEKLFF
>TRBD2|TRBJ2-1|TRBV29-1|NA
TGCAGCGTTGAAGGTCTAGCGGGAGCTTCGAGCTCCTACAATGAGCAGTTCTTC
CSVEGLAGASSSYNEQFF
>NA|TRBJ1-5|TRBV18|NA
TGTGCCAGCTCGCCCGCGTCAGGGGATCAGCCCCAGCATTTT
CASSPASGDQPQHF
>NA|TRBJ1-5|TRBV18|NA
TGTGCCAGCTCACCACCAGGGAGCAGCAATCAGCCCCAGCATTTT
CASSPPGSSNQPQHF
>NA|TRBJ1-1|TRBV27|NA
TGTGCCAGCAGTTGGGTAGGGGCGAACACTGAAGCTTTCTTT
CASSWVGANTEAFF
>NA|TRBJ2-5|TRBV3-1/TRBV3-2|NA
TGTGCCAGCAGCCACTTTGGGGGGTTGAAAGAGACCCAGTACTTC
CASSHFGGLKETQYF
>TRBD1|TRBJ2-1|TRBV11-3|NA
TGTGCCAGCAGCTCCGGGACAGGGGGGTGGGATGAGCAGTTCTTC
CASSSGTGGWDEQFF
>TRBD1|TRBJ1-4|TRBV3-1/TRBV3-2|NA
TGTGCCAGCAGCCCGACAGGGGGCGCCGATGAAAAACTGTTTTTT
CASSPTGGADEKLFF
>TRBD1|TRBJ1-5|TRBV19|NA
TGTGCCACGAACAGGGGGCTAGCGAGCAATCAGCCCCAGCATTTT
CATNRGLASNQPQHF
>TRBD1|TRBJ1-2|TRBV19|NA
TGTGCCAGTAGTACCCGACAGGGACATAACTATGGCTACACCTTC
CASSTRQGHNYGYTF
>TRBD2|TRBJ2-1|TRBV6-2/TRBV6-3|NA
TGTGCCAGCAGTTGGAGCTTCGAGCGGGGGTACAATGAGCAGTTCTTC
CASSWSFERGYNEQFF
>NA|TRBJ1-2|TRBV7-9|NA
TGTGCCAGCAGCTTAGACAGGGCCCTCGGCTACACCTTC
CASSLDRALGYTF
>TRBD2|TRBJ2-2|TRBV7-9|NA
TGTGCCAGCAGCCCGAGCGGGACCGACCCGACCGGGGAGCTGTTTTTT
CASSPSGTDPTGELFF
>NA|TRBJ1-5|TRBV19|few
TGTGCCAGTAGCCCCACACGGACAGATCAGCCCCAGCATTTT
CASSPTRTDQPQHF
>TRBD2|TRBJ2-1|TRBV5-4|NA
TGTGCCAGCAGCAGCGGGGGCCGGCCCAATGAGCAGTTCTTC
CASSSGGRPNEQFF
>NA|TRBJ2-1|TRBV11-2|NA
TGTGCCAGCAGCTTAGATCGGGTGGGGGCCACAGGTAATGAGCAGTTCTTC
CASSLDRVGATGNEQFF
>TRBD1|TRBJ1-2|TRBV11-3|NA
TGTGCCAGCAGCGGACAGGGGTATGGCTACACCTTC
CASSGQGYGYTF
>NA|TRBJ1-5|TRBV7-8|NA
TGTGCCAGCAGCTTATCTTCCCGAGTCGGGAGCAATCAGCCCCAGCATTTT
CASSLSSRVGSNQPQHF
>TRBD2|TRBJ2-1|TRBV7-3|NA
TGTGCCAGCAGCCCCCAGGGACTAGCGATACCCTACAATGAGCAGTTCTTC
CASSPQGLAIPYNEQFF
>NA|TRBJ1-1|TRBV5-5|NA
TGTGCCAGCAGCTTCCGGGGGACCCAGAACACTGAAGCTTTCTTT
CASSFRGTQNTEAFF
>TRBD2|TRBJ2-3|TRBV7-3|NA
TGTGCCAGCAGCCAAACGGGACTAGCGGGAGGGCCTTGGGCAGATACGCAGTATTTT
CASSQTGLAGGPWADTQYF
>NA|TRBJ1-2|TRBV9|NA
TGTGCCAGCAGCGTTTTGGGGAGCTATGGCTACACCTTC
CASSVLGSYGYTF
>TRBD2|TRBJ2-5|TRBV19|once
TGTGCCAGTACCCCAGTTGGGACTAGCGGCCTAGAGACCCAGTACTTC
CASTPVGTSGLETQYF
>TRBD1|TRBJ2-7|TRBV5-1|NA
TGCGCCAGCAGCTTGGCCCGCGGACAGGCCCAACTATACGAGCAGTACTTC
CASSLARGQAQLYEQYF
>NA|TRBJ1-4|TRBV12-3/TRBV12-4|NA
TGTGCCAGCACCCCCGATCGGGAAAAACTGTTTTTT
CASTPDREKLFF